This T cell receptor beta chain came from a study of blood T cell repertoires in COVID-19. Study-wide context: Researchers got acute and convalescent COVID-19 samples from the United States, Italy and Spain. PBMCs, B-cell-depleted T cells, or T cells were the source of the cDNA or gDNA that made up the material.

A Seattle source enrolled patients during active infection and followed them longitudinally. The authors' processing: Amplifying reference gene primers gave estimates of nucleated cell counts. Profiling relied on immunoSEQ multiplex PCR, and the TCRdb table lists in-frame clones only, not all of them. Clonal size and the V and J genes are those of that table, whereas D and trimming came from the DNA. Counted here are 310,000 or so clones, roughly 86% occurring once; the ten biggest clones make up 7.5% to 10%. Germline CDR1 reads MDHEN; CDR2 reads SYDVKM. This CDR3 spans 17 amino acids. Trimming removed 3 bases from V and 7 bases from J; junction bases left unmatched: 10.

The sample was peripheral blood. The V and J genes are TRBV28 and TRBJ2-2, with 11 bases lining up with TRBD2. This receptor was identified in a man aged 25-45 years with COVID-19, enrolled during active disease. The CDR3 nucleotides read TGTGCCAGCAGTTTCCCTAGCGGGAGGAAGTGGAGCGGGGAGCTGTTTTTT. The encoded protein is CASSFPSGRKWSGELFF.